This TCR beta chain was sequenced for a study of early T cells in non-severe SARS-CoV-2 infection. This clonotype was recorded at least ten times. Germline CDR1 is SGHTA and CDR2 is FQGNSA. With 4 bases removed from V and 2 bases from J, the gap between germline ends came to 13 bases. This CDR3 is built from 15 residues. TCRdb fed the 5' RACE reads into MiXCR, producing one record per CDR3 protein. The sample has 37,000 or so distinct CDR3 sequences, about 6% seen once; the top ten hold approximately 4.6%. The sequence was collected from an adult who was a healthcare worker with PCR-confirmed SARS-CoV-2 infection or an uninfected control (not recorded which). The V gene is TRBV7-2, the J gene TRBJ2-3; D uncertain. Sequencing was done on a sample of whole blood. As DNA, the CDR3 is TGTGCCAGCAGCTATTACTCTGGCGCCACAGATACGCAGTATTTT. Encoded protein: CASSYYSGATDTQYF.